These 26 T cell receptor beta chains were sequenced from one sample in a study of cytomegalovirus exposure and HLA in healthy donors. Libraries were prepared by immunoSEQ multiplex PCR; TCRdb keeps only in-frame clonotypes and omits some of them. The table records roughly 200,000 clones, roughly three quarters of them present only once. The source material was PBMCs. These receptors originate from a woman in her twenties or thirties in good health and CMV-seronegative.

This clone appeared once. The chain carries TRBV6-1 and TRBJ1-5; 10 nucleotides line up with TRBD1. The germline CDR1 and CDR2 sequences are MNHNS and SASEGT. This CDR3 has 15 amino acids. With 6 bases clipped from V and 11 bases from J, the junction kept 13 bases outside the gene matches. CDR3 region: CASSGGGTGASAQHF. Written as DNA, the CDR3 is TGTGCCAGCAGCGGGGGGGGGACAGGGGCGTCAGCCCAGCATTTT.

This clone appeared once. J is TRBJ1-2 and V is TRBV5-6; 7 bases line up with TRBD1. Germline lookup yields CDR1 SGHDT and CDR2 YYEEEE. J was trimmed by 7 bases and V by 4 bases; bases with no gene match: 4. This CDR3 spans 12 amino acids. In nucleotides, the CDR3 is TGTGCCAGCAGCCCCGGGACAGCTGGCTACACCTTC. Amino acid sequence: CASSPGTAGYTF.

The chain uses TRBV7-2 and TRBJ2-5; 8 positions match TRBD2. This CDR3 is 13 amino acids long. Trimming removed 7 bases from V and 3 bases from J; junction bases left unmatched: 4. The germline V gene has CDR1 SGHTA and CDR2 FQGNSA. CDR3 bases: TGTGCCAGCAACCGAGCGGGGGAAGAGACCCAGTACTTC. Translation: CASNRAGEETQYF.

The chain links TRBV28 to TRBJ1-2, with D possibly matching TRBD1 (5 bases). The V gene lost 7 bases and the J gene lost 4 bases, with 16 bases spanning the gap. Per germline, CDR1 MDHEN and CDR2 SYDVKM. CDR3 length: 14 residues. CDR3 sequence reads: CASILGGAVYGYTF. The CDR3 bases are TGTGCCAGCATCTTAGGCGGGGCAGTCTATGGCTACACCTTC.

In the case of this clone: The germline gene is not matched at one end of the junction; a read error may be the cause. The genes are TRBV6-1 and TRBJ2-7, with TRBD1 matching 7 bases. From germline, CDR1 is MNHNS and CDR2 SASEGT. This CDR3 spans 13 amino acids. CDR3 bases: TGTGCCAGCAGCGAAGGTTGGACAGGCCGGGGGTACTTC. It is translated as CASSEGWTGRGYF.

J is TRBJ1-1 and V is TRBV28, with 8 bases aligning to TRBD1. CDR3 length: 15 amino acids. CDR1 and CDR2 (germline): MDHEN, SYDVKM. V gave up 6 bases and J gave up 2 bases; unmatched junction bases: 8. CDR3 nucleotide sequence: TGTGCCAGCAGGGCGACAGGGACAGGAAACACTGAAGCTTTCTTT. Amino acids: CASRATGTGNTEAFF.

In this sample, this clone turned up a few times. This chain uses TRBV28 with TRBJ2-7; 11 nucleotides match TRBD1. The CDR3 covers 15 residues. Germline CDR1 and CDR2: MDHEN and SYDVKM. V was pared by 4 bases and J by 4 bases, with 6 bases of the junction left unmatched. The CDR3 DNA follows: TGTGCCAGCAGTTCCCGGGACAGGGGGGAATACGAGCAGTACTTC. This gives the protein CASSSRDRGEYEQYF.

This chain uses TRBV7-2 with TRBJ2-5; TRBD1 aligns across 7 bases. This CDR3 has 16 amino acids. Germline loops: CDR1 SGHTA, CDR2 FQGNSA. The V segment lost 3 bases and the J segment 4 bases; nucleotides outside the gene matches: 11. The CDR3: CASSLGQTLLRETQYF. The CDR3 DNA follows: TGTGCCAGCAGCTTGGGACAGACATTACTGAGAGAGACCCAGTACTTC. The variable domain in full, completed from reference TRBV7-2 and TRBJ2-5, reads GAGVSQSPSNKVTEKGKDVELRCDPISGHTALYWYRQSLGQGLEFLIYFQGNSAPDKSGLPSDRFSAERTGGSVSTLTIQRTQQEDSAVYLCASSLGQTLLRETQYFGPGTRLLVL.

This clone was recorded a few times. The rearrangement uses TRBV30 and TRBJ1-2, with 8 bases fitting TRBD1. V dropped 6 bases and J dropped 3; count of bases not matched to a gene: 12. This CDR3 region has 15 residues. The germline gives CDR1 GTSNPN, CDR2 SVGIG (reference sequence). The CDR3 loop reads CACRGQGLSYYGYTF. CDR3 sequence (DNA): TGTGCCTGTCGCGGACAGGGCCTCTCCTACTATGGCTACACCTTC.

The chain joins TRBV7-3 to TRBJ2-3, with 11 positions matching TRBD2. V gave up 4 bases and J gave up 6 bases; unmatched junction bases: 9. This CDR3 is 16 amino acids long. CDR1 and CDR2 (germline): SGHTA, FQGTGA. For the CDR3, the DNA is TGTGCCAGCAGCTCCGGACTAGCGGGTTCGGGGGATACGCAGTATTTT. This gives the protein CASSSGLAGSGDTQYF. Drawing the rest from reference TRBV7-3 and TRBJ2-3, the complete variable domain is GAGVSQTPSNKVTEKGKYVELRCDPISGHTALYWYRQSLGQGPEFLIYFQGTGAADDSGLPNDRFFAVRPEGSVSTLKIQRTERGDSAVYLCASSSGLAGSGDTQYFGPGTRLTVL.

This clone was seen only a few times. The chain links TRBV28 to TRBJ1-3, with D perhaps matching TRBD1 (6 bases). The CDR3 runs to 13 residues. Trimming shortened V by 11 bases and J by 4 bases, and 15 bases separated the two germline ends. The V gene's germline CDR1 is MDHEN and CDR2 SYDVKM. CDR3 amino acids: CAGTGRIGNTIYF. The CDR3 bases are TGTGCCGGCACAGGGCGCATCGGAAACACCATATATTTT.

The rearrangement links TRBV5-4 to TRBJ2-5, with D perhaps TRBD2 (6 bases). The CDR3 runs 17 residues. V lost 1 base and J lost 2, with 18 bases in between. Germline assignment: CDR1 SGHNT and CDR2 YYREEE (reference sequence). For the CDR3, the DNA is TGTGCCAGCAGCTTGTATCCTCGCGGGGACCCACAAGAGACCCAGTACTTC. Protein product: CASSLYPRGDPQETQYF. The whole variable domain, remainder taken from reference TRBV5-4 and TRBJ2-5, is ETGVTQSPTHLIKTRGQQVTLRCSSQSGHNTVSWYQQALGQGPQFIFQYYREEENGRGNFPPRFSGLQFPNYSSELNVNALELDDSALYLCASSLYPRGDPQETQYFGPGTRLLVL.

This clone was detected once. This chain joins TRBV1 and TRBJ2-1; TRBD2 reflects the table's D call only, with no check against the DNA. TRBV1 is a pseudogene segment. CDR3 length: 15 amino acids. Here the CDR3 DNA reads TGCACCAGCAGCCAAGACGCGGGGGGCAAGTATGAGCAGTTCTTC. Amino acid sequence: CTSSQDAGGKYEQFF.

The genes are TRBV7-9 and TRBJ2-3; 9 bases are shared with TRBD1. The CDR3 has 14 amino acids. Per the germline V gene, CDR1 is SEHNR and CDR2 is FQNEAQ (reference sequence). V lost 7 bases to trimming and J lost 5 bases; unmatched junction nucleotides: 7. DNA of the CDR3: TGTGCCAGCATCCTACAGGGGGCGCAAGATACGCAGTATTTT. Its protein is CASILQGAQDTQYF.

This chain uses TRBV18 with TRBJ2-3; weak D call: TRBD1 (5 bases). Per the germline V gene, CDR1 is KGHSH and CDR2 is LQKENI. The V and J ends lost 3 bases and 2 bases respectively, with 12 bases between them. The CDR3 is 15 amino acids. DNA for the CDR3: TGTGCCAGCTCACCCAACAGGTTTGTCACAGATACGCAGTATTTT. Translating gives CASSPNRFVTDTQYF.

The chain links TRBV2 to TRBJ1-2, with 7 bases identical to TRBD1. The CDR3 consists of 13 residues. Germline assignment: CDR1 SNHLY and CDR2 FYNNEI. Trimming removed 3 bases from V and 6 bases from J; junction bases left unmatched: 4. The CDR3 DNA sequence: TGTGCCAGCAGTGACACAGGGGCCGATGGCTACACCTTC. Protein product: CASSDTGADGYTF.

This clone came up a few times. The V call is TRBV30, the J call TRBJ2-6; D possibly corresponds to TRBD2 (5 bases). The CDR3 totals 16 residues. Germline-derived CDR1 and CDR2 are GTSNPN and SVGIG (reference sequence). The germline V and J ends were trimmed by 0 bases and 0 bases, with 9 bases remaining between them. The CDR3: CAWSVRGGSGANVLTF. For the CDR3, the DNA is TGTGCCTGGAGTGTCCGCGGAGGCTCTGGGGCCAACGTCCTGACTTTC.

CDR3 sequence reads: CASSAQGSINIQYF. The CDR3 DNA follows: TGTGCCAGCAGTGCTCAGGGGTCGATAAACATTCAGTACTTC. This sequence joins TRBV27 and TRBJ2-4; D perhaps matches TRBD1 (6 bases). The CDR3 is made up of 14 amino acids. V lost 5 bases to trimming and J lost 6 bases, with 14 bases between them. Per germline, CDR1 MNHEY and CDR2 SMNVEV (reference sequence).

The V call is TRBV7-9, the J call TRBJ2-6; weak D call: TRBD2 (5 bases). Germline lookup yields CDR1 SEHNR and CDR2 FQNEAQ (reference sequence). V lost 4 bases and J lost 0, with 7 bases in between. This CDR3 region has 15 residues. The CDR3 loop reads CASSWEFSGANVLTF. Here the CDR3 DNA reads TGTGCCAGCAGCTGGGAGTTCTCTGGGGCCAACGTCCTGACTTTC.

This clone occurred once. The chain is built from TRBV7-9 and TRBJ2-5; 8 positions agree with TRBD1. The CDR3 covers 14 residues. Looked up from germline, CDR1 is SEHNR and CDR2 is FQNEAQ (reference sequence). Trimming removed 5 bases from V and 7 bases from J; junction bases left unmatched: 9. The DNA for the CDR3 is TGTGCCAGCAGCCGGACAGGGCCTGAGGGGACCCAGTACTTC. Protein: CASSRTGPEGTQYF.

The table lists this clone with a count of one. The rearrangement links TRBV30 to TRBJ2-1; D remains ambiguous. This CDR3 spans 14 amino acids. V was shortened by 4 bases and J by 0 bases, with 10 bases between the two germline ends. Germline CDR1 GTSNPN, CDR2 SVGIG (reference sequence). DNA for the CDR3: TGTGCCTGGACTGCCTGGAGCTCCTACAATGAGCAGTTCTTC. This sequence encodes CAWTAWSSYNEQFF.

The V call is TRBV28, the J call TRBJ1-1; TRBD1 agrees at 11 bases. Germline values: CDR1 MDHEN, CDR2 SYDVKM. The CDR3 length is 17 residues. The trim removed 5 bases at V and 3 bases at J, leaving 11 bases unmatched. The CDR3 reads CASSTDRGRLGDTEAFF. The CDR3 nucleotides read TGTGCCAGCAGTACGGACAGGGGGCGCTTGGGGGACACTGAAGCTTTCTTT.

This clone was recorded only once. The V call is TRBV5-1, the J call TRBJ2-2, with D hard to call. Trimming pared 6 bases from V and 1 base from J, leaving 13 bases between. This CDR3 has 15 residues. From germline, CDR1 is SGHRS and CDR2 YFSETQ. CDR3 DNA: TGCGCCAGCACCCCTGGAGCTCGGAACACCGGGGAGCTGTTTTTT. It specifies CASTPGARNTGELFF. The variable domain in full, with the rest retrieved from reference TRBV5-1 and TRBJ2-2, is KAGVTQTPRYLIKTRGQQVTLSCSPISGHRSVSWYQQTPGQGLQFLFEYFSETQRNKGNFPGRFSGRQFSNSRSEMNVSTLELGDSALYLCASTPGARNTGELFFGEGSRLTVL.

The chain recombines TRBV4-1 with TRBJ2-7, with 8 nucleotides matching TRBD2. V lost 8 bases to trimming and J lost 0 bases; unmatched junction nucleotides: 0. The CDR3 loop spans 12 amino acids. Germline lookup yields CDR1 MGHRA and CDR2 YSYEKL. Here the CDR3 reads CASAGGSYEQYF. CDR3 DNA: TGCGCCAGCGCGGGGGGCTCCTACGAGCAGTACTTC.

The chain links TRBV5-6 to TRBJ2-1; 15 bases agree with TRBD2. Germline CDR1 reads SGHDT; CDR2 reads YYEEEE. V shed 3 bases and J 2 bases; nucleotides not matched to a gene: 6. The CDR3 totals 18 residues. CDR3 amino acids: CASSYGLAGGPAYNEQFF. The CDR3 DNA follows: TGTGCCAGCAGCTACGGACTAGCGGGGGGGCCGGCCTACAATGAGCAGTTCTTC.

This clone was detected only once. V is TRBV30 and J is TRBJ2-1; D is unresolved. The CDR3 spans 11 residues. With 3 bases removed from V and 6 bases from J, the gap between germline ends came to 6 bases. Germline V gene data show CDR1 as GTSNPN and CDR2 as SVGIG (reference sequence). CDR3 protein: CAWRRANEQFF. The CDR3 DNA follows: TGTGCCTGGAGACGAGCCAATGAGCAGTTCTTC.